This TCR beta chain was retrieved from a study of T cells in Graves' hyperthyroidism and ophthalmopathy (dated by TCRdb to 2018 to 2020). Background on the whole study: Peripheral blood was collected at initial diagnosis, before any treatment. For training and testing, the 100 or so patients in the discovery cohort were randomly divided in a 7:3 ratio. Once sampling was done, hyperthyroidism patients were given methimazole at a starting dose of 30 mg daily, whereas ophthalmopathy patients were given high-dose intravenous methylprednisolone. The study also compared thyroid tissue and blood T-cell repertoires from about six Graves' hyperthyroidism patients. TCR Vbeta CDR3 sequencing of 135 peripheral blood samples (over 40 ophthalmopathy, 70 to 85 hyperthyroidism and approximately 17 progressor patients) is reported in the paper. Prospective prediction of ophthalmopathy was tested in an independent validation cohort of fewer than 20 hyperthyroidism patients and around 16 patients who later progressed to ophthalmopathy. TCR V-J signatures able to tell the groups apart were searched for in a discovery cohort of about a hundred patients, of whom around 43 had Graves' ophthalmopathy and 55 to 60 had stable Graves' hyperthyroidism. What the work shows at the level of the full study, not this receptor alone: A 13 V-J signature model separated ophthalmopathy from stable hyperthyroidism, with 87.88% sensitivity and roughly 84% specificity in cross-validation and 80%/75% in testing. No statistical method was used to fix the sample size in advance, and group allocation was not hidden from the investigators. Most expanded thyroid clonotypes (frequency above 0.001) were also detected in blood, suggesting blood repertoires may reflect thyroid immune responses. In validation, the model predicted progression to ophthalmopathy a median of around six months before onset, with roughly 70% sensitivity and about 72% specificity.

This clonotype was observed many times. The antigen it binds to is not known. It is unclear where the CDR3 begins or ends on the DNA, so no DNA is shown, and the CDR3 is as TCRdb lists it. Graves' hyperthyroidism was defined as stable when no progression to ophthalmopathy occurred over 18 months of follow-up. Hyperthyroidism patients were aged 18 to 65 years and newly diagnosed, with disease duration of less than 2 months. Exclusion was applied to patients with uncontrolled infections, other autoimmune diseases, pregnancy or lactation. Diagnoses were established on the basis of clinical symptoms, serum thyroxine and TRAb, thyroid ultrasound, and orbital computed tomography. Ficoll-Paque density gradient centrifugation was used to isolate PBMCs from around 9.1 ml of fresh peripheral blood. Trizol reagent was used to extract total RNA, and RNA quality was then checked on an Agilent 2100 Bioanalyzer.

The TCR beta CDR3 regions were amplified from RNA transcripts. The TCR CDR3 was subjected to a first round of RT-PCR using the HTBI primer set and the Qiagen OneStep RT-PCR kit. Libraries were constructed in a second round of multiplex PCR, after which size selection and purification were carried out. Paired-end sequencing of the libraries was performed with 100 bp reads on an Illumina HiSeq2000. Processing in the source paper ran as follows. SOAPnuke was used to process the raw data, throwing out any read that contained adapters or uncalled bases, had a mean Phred below 15, or lacked an exact constant-primer or identifier match. COPE v1.2.5 was used to merge the high-quality paired reads, and each unique nucleotide sequence was defined as a clonotype. MiTCR v1.1 was used to align clonotypes to the IMGT TRBV, TRBD and TRBJ reference segments. The analysis included only V-J combinations with a frequency above 0.0001, which together covered roughly 99% of the repertoires. The TCS score was defined as the ratio of F50 (clonal expansion) to E x V (chaos), calculated using BLOSUM62-based TCRdist between CDR3 peptides within each V-J. Welch's t-statistics and random forest reduced roughly 530 V-J features to 10 to 15, which were used in a naive Bayes classifier (R e1071). The public reads were quality trimmed at Q25 with fastp and then assembled into clones with MiXCR by TCRdb, keeping productive beta chains. A single entry per CDR3 protein holds the most common genes and DNA from its merged rows. Clone size and V and J calls follow TCRdb, not the original study. In this sample the table shows some 500,000 distinct CDR3 sequences, approximately 14% of which occur a single time. Together, the top ten hold around 17% of the sample.

Taken from cysteine to phenylalanine, the CDR3 has 15 residues. The chain was built from TRBV12-3 or TRBV12-4 and TRBJ1-2; the table assigns TRBD1, which was not confirmed against the DNA. The sequence derives from a woman younger than 35 with Graves' hyperthyroidism. The sequenced sample consisted of blood. CDR3 sequence: CASSAVGPGMHGYTF.